The clone carrying this TCR beta chain was detected many times. Its antigen remains unknown. TCR beta CDR3 regions were amplified from RNA transcripts. HTBI primers drove first-round RT-PCR of the TCR CDR3. From the multiplex PCR reads, TCRdb called clonotypes with MiXCR, one entry per CDR3 protein. The sample holds about 590,000 distinct CDR3 sequences, about 15% seen once. The record originates from a study of T cells in Graves' hyperthyroidism and ophthalmopathy. Germline V CDR1 and CDR2: LNHDA, SQIVND (reference sequence). The CDR3 contains 14 residues. V was clipped by 1 base and J by 4 bases, with 7 bases between them. General observations from the study: Researchers found most expanded thyroid clonotypes above 0.001 in blood as well. By a 13 V-J model, ophthalmopathy was set apart from stable hyperthyroidism.

Clinicians diagnosed patients from clinical symptoms, serum thyroxine and TRAb, thyroid ultrasound and orbital computed tomography. The sequence derives from a woman in her twenties or thirties with Graves' hyperthyroidism. V usage is TRBV19 and J usage is TRBJ2-2; D ambiguous. Sequencing was performed on blood. The CDR3: CASSIATGTGELFF. The CDR3 DNA follows: TGTGCCAGTAGTATAGCGACTGGCACCGGGGAGCTGTTTTTT.